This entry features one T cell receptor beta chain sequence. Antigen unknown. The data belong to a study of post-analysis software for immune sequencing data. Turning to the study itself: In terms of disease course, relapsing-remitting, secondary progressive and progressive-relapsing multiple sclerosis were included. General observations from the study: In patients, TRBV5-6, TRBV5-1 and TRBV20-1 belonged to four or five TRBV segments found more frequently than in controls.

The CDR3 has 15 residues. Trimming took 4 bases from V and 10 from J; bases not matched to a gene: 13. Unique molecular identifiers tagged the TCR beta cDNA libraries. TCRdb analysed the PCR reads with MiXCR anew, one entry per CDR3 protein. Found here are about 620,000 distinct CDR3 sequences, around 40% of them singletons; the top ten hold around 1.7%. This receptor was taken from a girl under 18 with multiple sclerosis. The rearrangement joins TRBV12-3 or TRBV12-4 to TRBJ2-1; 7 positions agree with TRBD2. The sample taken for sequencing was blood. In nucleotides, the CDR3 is TGTGCCAGCAGTTCAACTAGCGCCTCCCTGGGGGAGCAGTTCTTC. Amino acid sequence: CASSSTSASLGEQFF.